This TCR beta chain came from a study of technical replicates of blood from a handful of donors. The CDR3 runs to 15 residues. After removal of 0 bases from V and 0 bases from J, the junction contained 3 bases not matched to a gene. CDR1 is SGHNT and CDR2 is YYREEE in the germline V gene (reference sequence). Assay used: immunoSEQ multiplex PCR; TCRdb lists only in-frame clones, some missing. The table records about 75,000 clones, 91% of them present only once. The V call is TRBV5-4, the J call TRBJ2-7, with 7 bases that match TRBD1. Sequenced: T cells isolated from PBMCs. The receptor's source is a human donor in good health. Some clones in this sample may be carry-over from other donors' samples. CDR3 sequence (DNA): TGTGCCAGCAGCTTGGTACAGGGGCGCTCCTACGAGCAGTACTTC. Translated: CASSLVQGRSYEQYF. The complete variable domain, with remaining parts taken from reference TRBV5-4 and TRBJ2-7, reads ETGVTQSPTHLIKTRGQQVTLRCSSQSGHNTVSWYQQALGQGPQFIFQYYREEENGRGNFPPRFSGLQFPNYSSELNVNALELDDSALYLCASSLVQGRSYEQYFGPGTRLTVT.